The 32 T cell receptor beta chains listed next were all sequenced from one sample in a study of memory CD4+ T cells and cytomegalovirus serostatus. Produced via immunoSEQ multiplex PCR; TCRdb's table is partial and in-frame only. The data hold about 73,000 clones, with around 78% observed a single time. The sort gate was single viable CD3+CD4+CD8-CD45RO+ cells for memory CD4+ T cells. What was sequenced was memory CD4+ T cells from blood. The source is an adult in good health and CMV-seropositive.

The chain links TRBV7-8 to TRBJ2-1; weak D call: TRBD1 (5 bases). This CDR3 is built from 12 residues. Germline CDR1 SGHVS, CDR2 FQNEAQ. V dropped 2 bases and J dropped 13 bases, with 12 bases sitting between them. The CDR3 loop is CASSLNAGSQFF. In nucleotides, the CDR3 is TGTGCCAGCAGCTTAAATGCAGGGTCACAGTTCTTC.

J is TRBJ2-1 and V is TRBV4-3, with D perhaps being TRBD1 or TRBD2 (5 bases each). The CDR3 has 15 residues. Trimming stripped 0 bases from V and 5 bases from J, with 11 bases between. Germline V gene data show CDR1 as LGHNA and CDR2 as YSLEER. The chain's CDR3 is CASSQDARGNNEQFF. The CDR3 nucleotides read TGCGCCAGCAGCCAAGATGCCCGGGGCAACAATGAGCAGTTCTTC.

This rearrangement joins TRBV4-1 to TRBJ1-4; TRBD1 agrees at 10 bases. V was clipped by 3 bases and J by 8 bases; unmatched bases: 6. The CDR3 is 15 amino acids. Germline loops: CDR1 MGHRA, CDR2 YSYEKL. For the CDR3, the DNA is TGCGCCAGCAGCCACCCCGGGACAGGGGACGAAAAACTGTTTTTT. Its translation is CASSHPGTGDEKLFF.

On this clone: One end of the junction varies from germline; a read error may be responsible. The CDR3 sequence is CSARDGYEQYF. The CDR3 DNA is TGCAGTGCTCGAGACGGTTACGAGCAGTACTTC. The chain has TRBV20-1 and TRBJ2-7; D ambiguous. Per the germline V gene, CDR1 is DFQATT and CDR2 is SNEGSKA (reference sequence). The CDR3 sequence is 11 residues long.

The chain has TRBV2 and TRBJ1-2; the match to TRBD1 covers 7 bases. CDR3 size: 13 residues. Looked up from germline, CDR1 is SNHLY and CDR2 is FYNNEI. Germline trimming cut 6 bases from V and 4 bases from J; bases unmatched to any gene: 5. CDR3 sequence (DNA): TGTGCCAGCAGAAGGGGGCTTAGCTATGGCTACACCTTC. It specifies CASRRGLSYGYTF. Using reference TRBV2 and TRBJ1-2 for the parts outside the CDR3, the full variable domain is EPEVTQTPSHQVTQMGQEVILRCVPISNHLYFYWYRQILGQKVEFLVSFYNNEISEKSEIFDDQFSVERPDGSNFTLKIRSTKLEDSAMYFCASRRGLSYGYTFGSGTRLTVV.

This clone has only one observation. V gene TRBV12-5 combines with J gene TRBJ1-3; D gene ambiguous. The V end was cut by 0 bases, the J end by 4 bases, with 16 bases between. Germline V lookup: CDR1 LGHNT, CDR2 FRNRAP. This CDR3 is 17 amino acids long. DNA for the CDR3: TGTGCTAGTGGTTTGGTACCCGACCTGGTTGTCGGAAACACCATATATTTT. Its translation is CASGLVPDLVVGNTIYF. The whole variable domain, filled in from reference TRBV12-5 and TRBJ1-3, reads DARVTQTPRHKVTEMGQEVTMRCQPILGHNTVFWYRQTMMQGLELLAYFRNRAPLDDSGMPKDRFSAEMPDATLATLKIQPSEPRDSAVYFCASGLVPDLVVGNTIYFGEGSWLTVV.

CDR3 sequence (DNA): TGTGCCAGCAGCTGGACAGGGCAAGAGACCCAGTACTTC. It is translated as CASSWTGQETQYF. V usage is TRBV7-6 and J usage is TRBJ2-5, with 8 bases that match TRBD1. This CDR3 contains 13 residues. V shed 4 bases and J 2 bases; nucleotides not matched to a gene: 0. Germline-derived CDR1 and CDR2 are SGHVS and FNYEAQ.

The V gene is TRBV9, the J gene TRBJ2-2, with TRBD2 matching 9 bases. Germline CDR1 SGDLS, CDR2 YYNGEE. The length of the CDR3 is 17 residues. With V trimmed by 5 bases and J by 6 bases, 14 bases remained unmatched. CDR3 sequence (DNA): TGTGCCAGCAGTGCGGGCGGGAGGGCCATTTATTCCGGGGAGCTGTTTTTT. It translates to CASSAGGRAIYSGELFF.

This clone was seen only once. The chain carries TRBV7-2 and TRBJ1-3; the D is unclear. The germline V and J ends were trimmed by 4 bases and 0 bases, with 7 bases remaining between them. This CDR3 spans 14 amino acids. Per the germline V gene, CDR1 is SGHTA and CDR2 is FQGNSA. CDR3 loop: CASSSQYSGNTIYF. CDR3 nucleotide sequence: TGTGCCAGCAGCTCTCAATACTCTGGAAACACCATATATTTT.

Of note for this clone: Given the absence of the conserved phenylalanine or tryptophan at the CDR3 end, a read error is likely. The CDR3, as DNA: TGTGCCTGCAGTGACCCCGGGTCATCTAATAAAAAACTGTTTATT. Translated: CACSDPGSSNKKLFI. The genes are TRBV2 and TRBJ1-4; no clear D gene. CDR1 is SNHLY, CDR2 FYNNEI, per germline. CDR3 length equals 15 residues.

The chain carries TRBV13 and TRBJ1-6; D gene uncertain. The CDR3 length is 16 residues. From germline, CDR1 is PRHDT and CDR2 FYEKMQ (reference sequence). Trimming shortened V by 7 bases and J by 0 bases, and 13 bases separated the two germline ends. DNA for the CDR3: TGTGCCAGCACCCTTAGGTATAGCTCCTATAATTCACCCCTCCACTTT. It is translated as CASTLRYSSYNSPLHF.

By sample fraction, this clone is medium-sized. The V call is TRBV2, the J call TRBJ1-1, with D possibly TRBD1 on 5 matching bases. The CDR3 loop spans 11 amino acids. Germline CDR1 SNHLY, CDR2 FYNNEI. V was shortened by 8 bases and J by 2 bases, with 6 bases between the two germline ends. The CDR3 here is CASGQNTEAFF. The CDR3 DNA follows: TGTGCCAGCGGACAAAACACTGAAGCTTTCTTT.

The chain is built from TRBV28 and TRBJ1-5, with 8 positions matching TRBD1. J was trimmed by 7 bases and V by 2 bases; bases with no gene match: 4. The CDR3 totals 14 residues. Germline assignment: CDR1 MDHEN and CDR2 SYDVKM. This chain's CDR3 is CASSLGQGTQPQHF. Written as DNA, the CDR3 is TGTGCCAGCAGTTTAGGACAGGGTACCCAGCCCCAGCATTTT.

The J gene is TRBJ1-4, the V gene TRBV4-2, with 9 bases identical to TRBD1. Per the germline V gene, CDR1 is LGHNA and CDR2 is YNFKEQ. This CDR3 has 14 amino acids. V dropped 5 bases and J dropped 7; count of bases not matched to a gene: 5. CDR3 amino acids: CASSSRQGGEKLFF. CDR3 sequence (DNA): TGTGCCAGCAGCTCACGACAGGGGGGTGAAAAACTGTTTTTT.

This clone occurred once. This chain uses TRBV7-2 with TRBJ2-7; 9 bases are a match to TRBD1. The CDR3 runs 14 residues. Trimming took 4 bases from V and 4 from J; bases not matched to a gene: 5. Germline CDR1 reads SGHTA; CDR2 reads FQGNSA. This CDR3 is CASSSYRGLYEQYF. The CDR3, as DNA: TGTGCCAGCAGCTCCTACAGGGGGCTATACGAGCAGTACTTC.

The CDR3 spells CASSTSDRLNQPQHF. DNA for the CDR3: TGTGCCAGCAGTACGTCAGACAGGCTCAATCAGCCCCAGCATTTT. The gene calls are TRBV28 and TRBJ1-5; tentatively, D is TRBD1 (6 bases). In germline, CDR1 is MDHEN, CDR2 SYDVKM. Trimming shortened V by 5 bases and J by 3 bases, and 14 bases separated the two germline ends. The CDR3 runs to 15 residues.

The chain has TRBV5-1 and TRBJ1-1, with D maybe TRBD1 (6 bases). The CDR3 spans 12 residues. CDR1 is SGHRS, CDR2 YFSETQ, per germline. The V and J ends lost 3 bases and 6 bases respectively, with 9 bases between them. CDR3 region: CASSYGQSEAFF. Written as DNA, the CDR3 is TGCGCCAGCAGCTACGGACAGTCTGAAGCTTTCTTT.

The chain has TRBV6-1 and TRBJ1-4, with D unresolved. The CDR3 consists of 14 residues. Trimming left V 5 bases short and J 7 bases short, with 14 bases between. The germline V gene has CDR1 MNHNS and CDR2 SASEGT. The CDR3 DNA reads TGTGCCAGCAGTCAGCTGGGGTTAAGTGAAAAACTGTTTTTT. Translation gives CASSQLGLSEKLFF.

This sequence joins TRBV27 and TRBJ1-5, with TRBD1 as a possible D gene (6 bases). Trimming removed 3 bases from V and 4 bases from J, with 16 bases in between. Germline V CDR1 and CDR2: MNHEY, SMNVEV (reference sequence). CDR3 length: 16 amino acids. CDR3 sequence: CASSLWGTGANQPQHF. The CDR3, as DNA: TGTGCCAGCAGTTTGTGGGGGACGGGGGCGAATCAGCCCCAGCATTTT.

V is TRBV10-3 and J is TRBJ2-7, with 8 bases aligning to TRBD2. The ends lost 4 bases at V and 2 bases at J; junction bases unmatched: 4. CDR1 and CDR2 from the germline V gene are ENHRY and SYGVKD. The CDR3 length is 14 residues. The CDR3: CAISGIAGTYEQYF. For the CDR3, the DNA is TGTGCCATCAGTGGGATAGCGGGGACCTACGAGCAGTACTTC.

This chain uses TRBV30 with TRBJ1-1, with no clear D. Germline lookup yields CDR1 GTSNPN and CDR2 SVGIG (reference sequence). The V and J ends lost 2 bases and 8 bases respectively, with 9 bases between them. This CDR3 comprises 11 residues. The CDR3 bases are TGTGCCTGGAGTCCTCCAGGCGAAGCTTTCTTT. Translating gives CAWSPPGEAFF. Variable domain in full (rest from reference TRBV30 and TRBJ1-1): SQTIHQWPATLVQPVGSPLSLECTVEGTSNPNLYWYRQAAGRGLQLLFYSVGIGQISSEVPQNLSASRPQDRQFILSSKKLLLSDSGFYLCAWSPPGEAFFGQGTRLTVV.

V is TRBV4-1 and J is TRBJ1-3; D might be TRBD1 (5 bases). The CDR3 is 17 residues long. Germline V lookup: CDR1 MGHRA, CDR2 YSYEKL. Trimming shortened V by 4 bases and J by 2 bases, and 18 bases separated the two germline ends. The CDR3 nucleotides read TGCGCCAGCAGCCGCGGGGGGGTAGTCGTGGCTGGAAACACCATATATTTT. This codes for CASSRGGVVVAGNTIYF.

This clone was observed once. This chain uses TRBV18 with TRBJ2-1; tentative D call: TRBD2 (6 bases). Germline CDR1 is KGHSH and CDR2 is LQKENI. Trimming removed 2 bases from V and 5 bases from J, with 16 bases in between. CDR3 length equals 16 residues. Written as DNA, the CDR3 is TGTGCCAGCTCACCATTCGGCGCGGGAATCGACAATGAGCAGTTCTTC. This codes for CASSPFGAGIDNEQFF. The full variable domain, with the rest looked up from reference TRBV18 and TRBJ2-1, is NAGVMQNPRHLVRRRGQEARLRCSPMKGHSHVYWYRQLPEEGLKFMVYLQKENIIDESGMPKERFSAEFPKEGPSILRIQQVVRGDSAAYFCASSPFGAGIDNEQFFGPGTRLTVL.

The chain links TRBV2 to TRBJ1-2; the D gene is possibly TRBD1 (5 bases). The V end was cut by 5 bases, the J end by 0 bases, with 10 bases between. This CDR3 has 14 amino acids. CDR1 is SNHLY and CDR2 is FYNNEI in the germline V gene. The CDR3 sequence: CASSSGLPNYGYTF. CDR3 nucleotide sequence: TGTGCCAGCAGTTCAGGGCTTCCTAACTATGGCTACACCTTC. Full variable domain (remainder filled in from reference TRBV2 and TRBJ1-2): EPEVTQTPSHQVTQMGQEVILRCVPISNHLYFYWYRQILGQKVEFLVSFYNNEISEKSEIFDDQFSVERPDGSNFTLKIRSTKLEDSAMYFCASSSGLPNYGYTFGSGTRLTVV.

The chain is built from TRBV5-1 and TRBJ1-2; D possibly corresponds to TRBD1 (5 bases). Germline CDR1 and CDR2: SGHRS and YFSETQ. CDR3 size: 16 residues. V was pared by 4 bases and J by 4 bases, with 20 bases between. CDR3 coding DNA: TGCGCCAGCAGCACGTTAGGCGGGGGAGTAAGCTATGGCTACACCTTC. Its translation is CASSTLGGGVSYGYTF.

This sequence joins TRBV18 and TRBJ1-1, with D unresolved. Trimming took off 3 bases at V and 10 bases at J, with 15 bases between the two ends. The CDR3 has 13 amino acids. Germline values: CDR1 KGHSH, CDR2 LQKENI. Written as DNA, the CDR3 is TGTGCCAGCTCACCCGCAGATAAGCGCCCAGCTTTCTTT. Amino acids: CASSPADKRPAFF.

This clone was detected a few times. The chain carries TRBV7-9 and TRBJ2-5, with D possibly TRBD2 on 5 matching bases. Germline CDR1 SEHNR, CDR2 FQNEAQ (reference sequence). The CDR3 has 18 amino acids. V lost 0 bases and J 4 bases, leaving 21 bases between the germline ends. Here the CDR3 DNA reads TGTGCCAGCAGCTTAGCGAAATGGGAGTACCCCCCTGGAGAGACCCAGTACTTC. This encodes CASSLAKWEYPPGETQYF.

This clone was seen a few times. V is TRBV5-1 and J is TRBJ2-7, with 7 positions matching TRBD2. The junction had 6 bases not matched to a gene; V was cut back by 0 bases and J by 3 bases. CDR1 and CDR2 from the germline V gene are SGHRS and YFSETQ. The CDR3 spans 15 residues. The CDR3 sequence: CASSLDVGGIYEQYF. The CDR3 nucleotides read TGCGCCAGCAGCTTGGATGTCGGGGGGATCTACGAGCAGTACTTC.

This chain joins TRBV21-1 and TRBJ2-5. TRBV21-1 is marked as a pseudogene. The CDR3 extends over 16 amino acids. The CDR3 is CASSRAPGLSPETQYF. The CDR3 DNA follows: TGTGCCAGCAGCAGGGCTCCGGGCCTTTCTCCAGAGACCCAGTACTTC.

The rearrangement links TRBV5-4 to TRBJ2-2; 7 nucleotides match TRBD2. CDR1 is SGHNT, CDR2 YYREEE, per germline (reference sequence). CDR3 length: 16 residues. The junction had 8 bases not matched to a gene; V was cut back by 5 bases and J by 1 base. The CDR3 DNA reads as TGTGCCAGCAGAGGCGGGAGCGGACAGAACACCGGGGAGCTGTTTTTT. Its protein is CASRGGSGQNTGELFF.

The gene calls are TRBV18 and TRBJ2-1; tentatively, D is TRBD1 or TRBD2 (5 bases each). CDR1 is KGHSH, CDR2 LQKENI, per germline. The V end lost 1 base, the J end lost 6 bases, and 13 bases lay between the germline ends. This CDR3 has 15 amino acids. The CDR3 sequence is CASSPRGSVTNEQFF. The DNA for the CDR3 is TGTGCCAGCTCACCACGGGGGAGCGTGACCAATGAGCAGTTCTTC. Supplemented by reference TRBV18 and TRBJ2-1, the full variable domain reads NAGVMQNPRHLVRRRGQEARLRCSPMKGHSHVYWYRQLPEEGLKFMVYLQKENIIDESGMPKERFSAEFPKEGPSILRIQQVVRGDSAAYFCASSPRGSVTNEQFFGPGTRLTVL.

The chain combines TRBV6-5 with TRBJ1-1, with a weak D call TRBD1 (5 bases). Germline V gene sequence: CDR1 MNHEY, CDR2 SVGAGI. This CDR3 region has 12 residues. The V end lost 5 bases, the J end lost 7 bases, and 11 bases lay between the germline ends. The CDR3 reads CASSRGGDEAFF. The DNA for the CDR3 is TGTGCCAGCAGTCGCGGGGGGGATGAAGCTTTCTTT.